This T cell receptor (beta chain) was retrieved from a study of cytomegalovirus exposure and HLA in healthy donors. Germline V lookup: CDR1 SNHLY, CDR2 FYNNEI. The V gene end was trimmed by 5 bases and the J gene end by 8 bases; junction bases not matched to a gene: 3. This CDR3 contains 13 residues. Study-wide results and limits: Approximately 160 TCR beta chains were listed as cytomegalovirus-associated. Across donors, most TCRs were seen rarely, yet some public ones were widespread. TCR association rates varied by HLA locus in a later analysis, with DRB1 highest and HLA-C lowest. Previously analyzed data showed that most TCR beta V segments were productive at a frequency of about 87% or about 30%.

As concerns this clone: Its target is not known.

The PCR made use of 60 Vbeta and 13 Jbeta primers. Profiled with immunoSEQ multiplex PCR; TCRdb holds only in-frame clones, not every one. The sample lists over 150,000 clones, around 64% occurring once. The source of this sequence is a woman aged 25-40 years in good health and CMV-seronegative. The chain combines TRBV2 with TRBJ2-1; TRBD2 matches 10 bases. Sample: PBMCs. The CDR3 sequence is CASSLAGEDEQFF. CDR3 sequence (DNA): TGTGCCAGCAGTCTAGCGGGAGAGGATGAGCAGTTCTTC. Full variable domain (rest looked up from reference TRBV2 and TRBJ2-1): EPEVTQTPSHQVTQMGQEVILRCVPISNHLYFYWYRQILGQKVEFLVSFYNNEISEKSEIFDDQFSVERPDGSNFTLKIRSTKLEDSAMYFCASSLAGEDEQFFGPGTRLTVL.